This T cell receptor beta chain stems from a study of blood T cell repertoires in COVID-19. About the study: The United States, Italy and Spain were the sources of the acute and convalescent COVID-19 samples.

Participants had their cohort set by participant-reported clinical history. Recovered status applied to Cohort 3 donors who had two consecutive negative PCRs. It also applied to those with clearance or with symptom resolution. This clone was observed a few times. Per the original data handling: Reference gene primer amplification gave nucleated cell count estimates. Sequenced by immunoSEQ multiplex PCR; TCRdb stores in-frame clones only, minus some. V, J and clone size were drawn from that table, and D and trimming were deduced from the DNA. The sample records 350,000 to 450,000 clones, over 80% being singletons. Deletions cut 0 bases from V and 6 bases from J, with 9 bases between. Germline V gene lookup returns CDR1 LNHDA and CDR2 SQIVND (reference sequence). The CDR3 totals 13 residues.

This chain connects TRBV19 to TRBJ2-7, with D possibly matching TRBD2 (6 bases). This TCR derives from a woman aged 50 to 60 who had recovered from COVID-19. The sample taken for sequencing was PBMCs or T cells enriched from blood (not recorded which). The DNA of the CDR3 is TGTGCCAGTAGTATAGAAGGAGGGTTCGAGCAGTACTTC. Protein: CASSIEGGFEQYF. Drawing the rest from reference TRBV19 and TRBJ2-7, the complete variable domain is DGGITQSPKYLFRKEGQNVTLSCEQNLNHDAMYWYRQDPGQGLRLIYYSQIVNDFQKGDIAEGYSVSREKKESFPLTVTSAQKNPTAFYLCASSIEGGFEQYFGPGTRLTVT.